This T cell receptor beta chain is drawn from a study of T cells in Graves' hyperthyroidism and ophthalmopathy. About the study: Peripheral blood was obtained at initial diagnosis, preceding any treatment.

The V and J ends lost 8 bases and 2 bases respectively, with 21 bases between them. The CDR3 length is 16 residues. Germline CDR1 is MDHEN and CDR2 is SYDVKM. Amplification of TCR beta CDR3 regions used RNA as the template. When the TCR CDR3 underwent first-round RT-PCR, the HTBI primer set was used. TCRdb called the multiplex PCR reads again in MiXCR, with one record for every CDR3 protein. The table has hundreds of thousands of distinct CDR3 sequences, roughly 20% seen once. Overall study results and limits: Most expanded thyroid clonotypes above 0.001 recurred in blood. Ophthalmopathy, as predicted by the model, came a median roughly 6.8 months after the prediction. Through a model of 13 V-J features, ophthalmopathy was separated from stable hyperthyroidism.

In this sample, this clonotype turned up many times. The target antigen is unknown. The chain recombines TRBV28 with TRBJ2-5; unclear D gene. This TCR came from a man aged 25-45 years with Graves' ophthalmopathy. The sequencing sample was made of blood. The CDR3 DNA follows: TGTGCCAGCTCTGACTTTACGGGCAGTTCGCAAGAGACCCAGTACTTC. Translation: CASSDFTGSSQETQYF.